This T cell receptor (beta chain) stems from a study of cytomegalovirus exposure and HLA in healthy donors. The CDR3 has 15 residues. V gave up 1 base and J gave up 7 bases, with 11 bases separating them. The V gene's germline CDR1 is MDHEN and CDR2 SYDVKM. Nominally healthy donors were sampled, though unrecorded immune exposures were likely. PCR was performed using 60 Vbeta and 13 Jbeta primers. Authors' processing steps: As a later analysis found, there were approximately 80 million unique TCR beta chains, of which roughly 11 million were shared. The protocol was immunoSEQ multiplex PCR, while the TCRdb copy is restricted to in-frame clones and leaves out a portion. V, J and clone size were drawn from that table, and D and trimming were deduced from the DNA. The sample holds about 160,000 clones, approximately 75% seen once.

This rearrangement joins TRBV28 to TRBJ1-6, with D perhaps matching TRBD1 (5 bases). This TCR derives from a man aged 30-40 years in good health and CMV-seropositive. The material sequenced was PBMCs. This CDR3 is CASSLSAGSNSPLHF. DNA of the CDR3: TGTGCCAGCAGTTTATCGGCAGGGTCCAATTCACCCCTCCACTTT.